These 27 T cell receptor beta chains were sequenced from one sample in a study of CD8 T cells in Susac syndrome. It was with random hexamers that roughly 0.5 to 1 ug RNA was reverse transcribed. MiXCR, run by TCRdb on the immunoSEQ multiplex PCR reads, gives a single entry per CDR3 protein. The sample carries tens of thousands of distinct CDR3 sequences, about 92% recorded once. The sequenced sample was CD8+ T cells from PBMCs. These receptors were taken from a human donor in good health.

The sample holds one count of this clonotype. For the CDR3, the DNA is TGTGCCAGCAGCTTAGAGAATTCCTACGAGCAGTACTTC. Translated, it gives CASSLENSYEQYF. The chain joins TRBV7-9 to TRBJ2-7; D gene ambiguous. CDR3 length: 13 amino acids. Germline-derived CDR1 and CDR2 are SEHNR and FQNEAQ (reference sequence). Trimming stripped 1 base from V and 1 base from J, with 5 bases between.

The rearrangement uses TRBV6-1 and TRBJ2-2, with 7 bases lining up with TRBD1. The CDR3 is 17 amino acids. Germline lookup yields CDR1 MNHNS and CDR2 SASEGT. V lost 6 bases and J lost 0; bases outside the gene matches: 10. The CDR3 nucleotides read TGTGCCAGCAGCCTAGGGACAGAGATTGCGAACACCGGGGAGCTGTTTTTT. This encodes CASSLGTEIANTGELFF.

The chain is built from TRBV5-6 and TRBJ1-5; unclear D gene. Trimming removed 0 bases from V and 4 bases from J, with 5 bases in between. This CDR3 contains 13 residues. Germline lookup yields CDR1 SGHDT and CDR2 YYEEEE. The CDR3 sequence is CASSLDLNQPQHF. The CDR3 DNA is TGTGCCAGCAGCTTGGATTTGAATCAGCCCCAGCATTTT.

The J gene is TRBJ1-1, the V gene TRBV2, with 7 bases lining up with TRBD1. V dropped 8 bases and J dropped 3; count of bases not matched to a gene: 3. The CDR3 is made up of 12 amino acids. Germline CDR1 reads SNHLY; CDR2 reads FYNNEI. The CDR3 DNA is TGTGCCAGCGATGACAGGGACACTGAAGCTTTCTTT. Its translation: CASDDRDTEAFF.

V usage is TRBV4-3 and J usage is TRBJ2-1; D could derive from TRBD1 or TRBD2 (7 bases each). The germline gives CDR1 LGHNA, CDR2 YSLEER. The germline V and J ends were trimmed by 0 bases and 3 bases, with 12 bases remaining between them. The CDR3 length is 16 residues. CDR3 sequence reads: CASSQDRGGSYNEQFF. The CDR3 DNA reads TGCGCCAGCAGCCAAGACAGGGGGGGTAGCTACAATGAGCAGTTCTTC.

CDR3 nucleotide sequence: TGCAGCGTTGAGCCAGGGAACACTGAAGCTTTCTTT. The encoded protein is CSVEPGNTEAFF. V gene TRBV29-1 combines with J gene TRBJ1-1; D remains ambiguous. V was shortened by 3 bases and J by 1 base, with 6 bases between the two germline ends. Germline-derived CDR1 and CDR2 are SQVTM and ANQGSEA. The CDR3 has 12 residues.

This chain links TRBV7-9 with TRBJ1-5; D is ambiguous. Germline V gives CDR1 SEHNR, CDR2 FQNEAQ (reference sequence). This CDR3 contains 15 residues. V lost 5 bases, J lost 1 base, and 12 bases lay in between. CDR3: CASSPDMGSNQPQHF. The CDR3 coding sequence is TGTGCCAGCAGCCCCGACATGGGCAGCAATCAGCCCCAGCATTTT. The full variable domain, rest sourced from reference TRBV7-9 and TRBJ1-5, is DTGVSQNPRHKITKRGQNVTFRCDPISEHNRLYWYRQTLGQGPEFLTYFQNEAQLEKSRLLSDRFSAERPKGSFSTLEIQRTEQGDSAMYLCASSPDMGSNQPQHFGDGTRLSIL.

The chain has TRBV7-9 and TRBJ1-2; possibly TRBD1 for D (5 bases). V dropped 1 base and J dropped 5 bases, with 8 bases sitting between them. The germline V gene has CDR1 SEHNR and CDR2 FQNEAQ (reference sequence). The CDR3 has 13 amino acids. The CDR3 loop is CASSLGGTYGYTF. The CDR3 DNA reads TGTGCCAGCAGCTTAGGAGGGACTTATGGCTACACCTTC.

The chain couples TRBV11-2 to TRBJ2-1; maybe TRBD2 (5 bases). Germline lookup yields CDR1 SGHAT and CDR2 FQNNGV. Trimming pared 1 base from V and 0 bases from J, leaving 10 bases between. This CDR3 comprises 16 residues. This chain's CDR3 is CASSLGLIGSYNEQFF. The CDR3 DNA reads TGTGCCAGCAGCTTAGGACTAATCGGCTCCTACAATGAGCAGTTCTTC.

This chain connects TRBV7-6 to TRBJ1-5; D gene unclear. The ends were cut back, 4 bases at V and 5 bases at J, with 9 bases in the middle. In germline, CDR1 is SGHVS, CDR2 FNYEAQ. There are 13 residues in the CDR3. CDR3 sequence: CASSSARHQPQHF. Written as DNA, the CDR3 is TGTGCCAGCAGCTCGGCGCGCCATCAGCCCCAGCATTTT.

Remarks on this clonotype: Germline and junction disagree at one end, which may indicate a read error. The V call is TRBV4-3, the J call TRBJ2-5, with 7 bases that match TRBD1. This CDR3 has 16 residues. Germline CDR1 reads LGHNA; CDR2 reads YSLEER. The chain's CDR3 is CASSQAAPGTVETQHF. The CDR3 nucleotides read TGCGCCAGCAGCCAAGCAGCGCCCGGGACAGTAGAGACCCAGCACTTC.

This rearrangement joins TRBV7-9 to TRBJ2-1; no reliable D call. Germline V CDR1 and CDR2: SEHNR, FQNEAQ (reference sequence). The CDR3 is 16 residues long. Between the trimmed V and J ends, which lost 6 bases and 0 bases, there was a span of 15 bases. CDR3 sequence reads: CASSPPLRSSYNEQFF. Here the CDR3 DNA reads TGTGCCAGCAGTCCTCCTTTAAGGAGCTCCTACAATGAGCAGTTCTTC.

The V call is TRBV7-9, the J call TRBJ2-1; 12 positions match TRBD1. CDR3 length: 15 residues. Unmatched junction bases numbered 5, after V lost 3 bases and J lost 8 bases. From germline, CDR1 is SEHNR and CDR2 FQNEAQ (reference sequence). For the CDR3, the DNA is TGTGCCAGCAGCTTGGCGGGACAGGGGGCGGATGAGCAGTTCTTC. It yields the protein CASSLAGQGADEQFF.

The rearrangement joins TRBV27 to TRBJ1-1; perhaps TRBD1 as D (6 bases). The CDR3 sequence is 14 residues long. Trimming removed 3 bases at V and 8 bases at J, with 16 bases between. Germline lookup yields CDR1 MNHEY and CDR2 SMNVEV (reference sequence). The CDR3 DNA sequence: TGTGCCAGCAGTTTGGCAGTTCGGAGGGGGGAAGCTTTCTTT. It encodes CASSLAVRRGEAFF.

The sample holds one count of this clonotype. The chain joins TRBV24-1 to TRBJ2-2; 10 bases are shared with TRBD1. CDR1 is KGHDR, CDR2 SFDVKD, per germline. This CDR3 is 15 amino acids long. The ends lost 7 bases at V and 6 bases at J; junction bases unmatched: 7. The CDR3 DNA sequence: TGTGCCACCAGATCCGGGACAGGGGAAGCCGGGGAGCTGTTTTTT. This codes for CATRSGTGEAGELFF.

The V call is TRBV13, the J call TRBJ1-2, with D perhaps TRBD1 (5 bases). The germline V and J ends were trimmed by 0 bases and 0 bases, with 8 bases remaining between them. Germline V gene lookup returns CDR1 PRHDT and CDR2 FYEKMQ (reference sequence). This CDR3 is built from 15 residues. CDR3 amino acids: CASSLGQASNYGYTF. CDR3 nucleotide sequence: TGTGCCAGCAGCTTAGGACAGGCTTCTAACTATGGCTACACCTTC.

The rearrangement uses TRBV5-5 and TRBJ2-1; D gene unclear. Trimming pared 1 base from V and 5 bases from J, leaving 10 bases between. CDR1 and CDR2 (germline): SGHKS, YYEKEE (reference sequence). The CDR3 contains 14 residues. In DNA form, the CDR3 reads TGTGCCAGCAGCTTGTCGGCCCGCGACAATGAGCAGTTCTTC. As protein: CASSLSARDNEQFF.

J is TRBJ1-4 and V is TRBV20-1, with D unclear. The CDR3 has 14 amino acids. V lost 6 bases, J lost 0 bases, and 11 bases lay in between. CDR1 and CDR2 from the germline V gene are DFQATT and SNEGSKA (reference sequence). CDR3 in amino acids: CSAPFYATNEKLFF. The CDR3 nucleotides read TGCAGTGCCCCTTTCTACGCAACTAATGAAAAACTGTTTTTT.

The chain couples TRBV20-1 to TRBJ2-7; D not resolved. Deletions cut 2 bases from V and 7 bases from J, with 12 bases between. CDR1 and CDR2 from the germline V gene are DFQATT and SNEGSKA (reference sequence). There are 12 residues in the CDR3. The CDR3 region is CSARMSGDEQYF. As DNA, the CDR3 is TGCAGTGCTAGAATGTCAGGTGATGAGCAGTACTTC.

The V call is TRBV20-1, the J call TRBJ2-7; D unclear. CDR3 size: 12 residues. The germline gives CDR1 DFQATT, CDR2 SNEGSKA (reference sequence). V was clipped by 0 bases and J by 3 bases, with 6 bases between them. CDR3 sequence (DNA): TGCAGTGCTAGAGAACAGAGCTACGAGCAGTACTTC. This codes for CSAREQSYEQYF.

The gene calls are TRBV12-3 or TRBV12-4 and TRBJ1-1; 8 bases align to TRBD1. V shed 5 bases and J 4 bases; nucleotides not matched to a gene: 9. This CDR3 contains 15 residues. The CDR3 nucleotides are TGTGCCAGCAGTCCCACCGGACAGGGTATCACTGAAGCTTTCTTT. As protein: CASSPTGQGITEAFF.

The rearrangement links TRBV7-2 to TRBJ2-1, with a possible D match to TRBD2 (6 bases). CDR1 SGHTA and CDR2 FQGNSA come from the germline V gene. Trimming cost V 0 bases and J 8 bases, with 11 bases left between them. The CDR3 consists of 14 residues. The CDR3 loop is CASSLALGGYEQFF. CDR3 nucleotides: TGTGCCAGCAGCTTAGCGCTCGGGGGTTATGAGCAGTTCTTC.

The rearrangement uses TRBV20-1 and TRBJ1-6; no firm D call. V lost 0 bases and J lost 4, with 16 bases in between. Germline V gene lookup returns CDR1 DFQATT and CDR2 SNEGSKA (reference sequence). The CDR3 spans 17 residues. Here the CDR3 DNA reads TGCAGTGCTAGAGATAAGAGGGATCTTGTATATAATTCACCCCTCCACTTT. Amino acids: CSARDKRDLVYNSPLHF.

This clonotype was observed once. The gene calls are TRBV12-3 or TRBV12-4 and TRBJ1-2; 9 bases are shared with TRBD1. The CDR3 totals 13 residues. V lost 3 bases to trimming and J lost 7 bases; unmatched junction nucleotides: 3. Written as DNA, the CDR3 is TGTGCCAGCAGTTTCGGGACAGGGACTGGCTACACCTTC. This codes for CASSFGTGTGYTF.

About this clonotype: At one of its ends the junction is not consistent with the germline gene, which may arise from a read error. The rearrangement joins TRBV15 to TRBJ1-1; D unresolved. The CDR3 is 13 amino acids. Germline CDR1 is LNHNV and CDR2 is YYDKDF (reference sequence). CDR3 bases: TGTGCCACCAGCAGGGTACGGAACACTGAAGTTTTCTTT. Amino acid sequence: CATSRVRNTEVFF.

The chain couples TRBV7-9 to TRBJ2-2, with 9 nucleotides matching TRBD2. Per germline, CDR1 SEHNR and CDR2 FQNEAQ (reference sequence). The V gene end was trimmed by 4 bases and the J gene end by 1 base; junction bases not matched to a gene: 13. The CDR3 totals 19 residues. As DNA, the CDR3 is TGTGCCAGCAGCTCCACAAAACTCTTAGCGGGGGAGAACACCGGGGAGCTGTTTTTT. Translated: CASSSTKLLAGENTGELFF.

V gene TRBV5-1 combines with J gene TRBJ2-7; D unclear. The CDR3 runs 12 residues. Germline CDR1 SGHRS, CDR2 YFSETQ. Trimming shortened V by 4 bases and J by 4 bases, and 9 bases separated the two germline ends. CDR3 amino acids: CASSIDTYEQYF. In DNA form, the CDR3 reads TGCGCCAGCAGCATAGACACGTACGAGCAGTACTTC.